The text below deals with one TCR beta chain. PCR amplification relied on 60 Vbeta primers (plus 13 Jbeta primers). Sequencing used immunoSEQ multiplex PCR; TCRdb keeps in-frame clones, though not all of them. Of around 200,000 clones in the sample, 70% to 85% are singletons; the top ten hold about 4.4%. This record belongs to a study of cytomegalovirus exposure and HLA in healthy donors. Germline trimming cut 3 bases from V and 4 bases from J; bases unmatched to any gene: 3. Germline V gene sequence: CDR1 SGHDT, CDR2 YYEEEE. The CDR3 length is 13 residues. Participants comprised healthy donors of bone marrow.

Source material: PBMCs. The sequence came from a woman aged 25 to 45 in good health and CMV-seropositive. This chain uses TRBV5-6 with TRBJ2-5; 7 positions agree with TRBD1. The CDR3 sequence: CASSSTGLETQYF. The CDR3 coding sequence is TGTGCCAGCAGCTCGACAGGGTTAGAGACCCAGTACTTC.